The sequence of this T cell receptor (beta chain) was determined in a study of cytomegalovirus exposure and HLA in healthy donors. Background on the study: Ancestry clustering placed around four fifths of a few hundred genotyped donors in the Caucasian-associated cluster.

CDR3 length equals 15 residues. Germline values: CDR1 MDHEN, CDR2 SYDVKM. With 6 bases clipped from V and 5 bases from J, the junction kept 7 bases outside the gene matches. In regard to this clone: Its antigen is not known.

Sampled while nominally healthy, donors likely had unrecorded immune exposures. 13 Jbeta primers and 60 Vbeta primers were used for the PCR. Sequencing used immunoSEQ multiplex PCR; TCRdb keeps in-frame clones, though not all of them. The sample has 150,000 to 200,000 clones; around 79% are singletons. General study results and limits: Most TCR sequences were rare, but some public TCRs occurred in many donors. About 87% or about 30% of the time was how often most TCR beta V segments were productive, according to an earlier analysis.

This sequence joins TRBV28 and TRBJ2-7; TRBD2 agrees at 13 bases. The TCR was taken from a woman in her forties or fifties in good health and CMV-seronegative. Sequenced sample: PBMCs. CDR3 coding DNA: TGTGCCAGCAGCTGGACTAGCGGGAGCCGACACGAGCAGTACTTC. Translation: CASSWTSGSRHEQYF.